The sample holds many counts of the clone carrying this T cell receptor (beta chain). Antigen specificity is unknown. There are 14 residues in the CDR3. V lost 6 bases and J lost 8, with 19 bases in between. A second PCR, run for about 7 to 12 cycles, used a sample-barcoded 5' primer plus a J-beta primer mix. TCRdb passed the 5' RACE reads through MiXCR, listing each CDR3 protein once. The sample has 700,000 to 800,000 distinct CDR3 sequences; 35% to 45% are singletons. This sample is part of a study of blood T cells in healthy people across ages. Each donor was a healthy Caucasian individual from Russia, aged roughly 6 to 95. Each of the donors had 8 to 10 milliliters of peripheral blood drawn into EDTA-treated Vacutainer tubes. Study results and caveats: The authors considered diversity estimates from one million T cells to be underestimates. In long-lived donors, naive CD4+ cell counts and diversity exceeded those of aged donors.

V is TRBV12-3 or TRBV12-4 and J is TRBJ1-2; no clear D gene. The sample consisted of blood. The sequence derives from a woman aged 55-70 years in good health. The CDR3 here is CASSPRLTPAGYTF. DNA for the CDR3: TGTGCCAGCAGCCCTCGACTGACCCCAGCGGGCTACACCTTC.